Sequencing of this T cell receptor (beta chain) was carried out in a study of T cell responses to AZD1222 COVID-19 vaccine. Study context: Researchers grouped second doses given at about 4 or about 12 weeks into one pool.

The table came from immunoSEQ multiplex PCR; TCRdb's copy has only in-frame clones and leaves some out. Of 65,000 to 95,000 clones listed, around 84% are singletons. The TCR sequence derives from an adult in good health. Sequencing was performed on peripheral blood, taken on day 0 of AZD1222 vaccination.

The CDR3, as DNA: TGTGCCAGCAGCCAAGTTGGGACAGCCCTAACGAACACCGGGGAGCTGTTTTTT. Its translation: CASSQVGTALTNTGELFF. This sequence joins TRBV3-1 (or the pseudogene TRBV3-2) and TRBJ2-2, with 7 bases aligning to TRBD1. V lost 1 base and J lost 0; bases outside the gene matches: 8. The CDR3 has 18 amino acids. Germline lookup yields CDR1 LGHDT and CDR2 YNNKEL (reference sequence).